This entry describes one T cell receptor beta chain. Authors' processing steps: Estimation of nucleated cell counts relied on the amplification of reference gene primers. Sequencing was performed with immunoSEQ multiplex PCR; in TCRdb, only in-frame clones are kept and a portion is missing. V and J calls and clone size come straight from that table; D and trimming were deduced from the DNA. This sample has 200,000 to 250,000 clones, with 70% to 90% found just once. This specimen belongs to a study of blood T cell repertoires in COVID-19. Looking at the study overall: The United States, Italy and Spain were the sources of the acute and convalescent COVID-19 samples. The analysed material was cDNA or gDNA that came from T cells, B-cell-depleted T cells, or PBMCs.

Seattle cases were enrolled at active infection and followed longitudinally. Trimming removed 1 base from V and 2 bases from J, with 23 bases in between. Germline assignment: CDR1 LGHDT and CDR2 YNNKEL (reference sequence). CDR3 length: 20 amino acids. The sequence derives from a man aged 45 to 65 with COVID-19, enrolled during active disease. The sequenced sample was peripheral blood. The V and J genes are TRBV3-1 (or the pseudogene TRBV3-2) and TRBJ2-2; no firm D call. In DNA form, the CDR3 reads TGTGCCAGCAGCCAAGTCCTTTCCACCAGGTCCGCTCCTAACACCGGGGAGCTGTTTTTT. Protein: CASSQVLSTRSAPNTGELFF.